Listed below are T cell receptor beta chains from one sample, sequenced in a study of preoperative IRX-2 immunotherapy in early breast cancer. Profiled with immunoSEQ multiplex PCR; TCRdb holds only in-frame clones, not every one. This sample carries about 98,000 clones, 75% to 90% of them seen once, and the ten largest clones take roughly 1.9%. The sample consisted of tumor tissue, taken after IRX-2 immunotherapy. Receptors were obtained from a human donor with breast cancer. Each CDR3 is given with its conserved first and last residue. The order of the fields is J gene, clone size, V gene, D gene, CDR3 DNA, CDR3 protein. D genes are given only for firm matches. Size values are once, few and many counts, or a class for expanded clones, and some rows have none.

J gene: TRBJ2-1
clone size: -
V gene: TRBV11-3
D gene: -
CDR3 DNA: TGTGCCAGCAGCCCTCAAGGCGGGGTCTACAATGAGCAGTTCTTC
CDR3 protein: CASSPQGGVYNEQFF

J gene: TRBJ2-1
clone size: -
V gene: TRBV18
D gene: -
CDR3 DNA: TGTGCCAGCTCACCACCGGGCAATGAGCAGTTCTTC
CDR3 protein: CASSPPGNEQFF

J gene: TRBJ1-1
clone size: -
V gene: TRBV19
D gene: -
CDR3 DNA: TGTGCCAGTAGTATCAGCAGGGGAACCTGGAACACTGAAGCTTTCTTT
CDR3 protein: CASSISRGTWNTEAFF

J gene: TRBJ2-5
clone size: -
V gene: TRBV7-8
D gene: -
CDR3 DNA: TGTGCCAGCAGCCCACCGGGGTCGCTCGAGACCCAGTACTTC
CDR3 protein: CASSPPGSLETQYF

J gene: TRBJ1-1
clone size: -
V gene: TRBV6-8
D gene: -
CDR3 DNA: TGTGCCAGCACCCCAGCCGCGGACAGAAACACTGAAGCTTTCTTT
CDR3 protein: CASTPAADRNTEAFF

J gene: TRBJ2-1
clone size: -
V gene: TRBV7-6
D gene: -
CDR3 DNA: TGTGCCAGCAGCCAGCCTCCGACAGGCGATGAGCAGTTCTTC
CDR3 protein: CASSQPPTGDEQFF

J gene: TRBJ2-2
clone size: -
V gene: TRBV11-3
D gene: -
CDR3 DNA: TGTGCCAGCAGCCCCGCTCAAGGGTTGGGGGAGCTGTTTTTT
CDR3 protein: CASSPAQGLGELFF

J gene: TRBJ1-1
clone size: -
V gene: TRBV6-8
D gene: TRBD1
CDR3 DNA: TGTGCCAGCAACTTACAGGGGGGTGGTTCTGAAGCTTTCTTT
CDR3 protein: CASNLQGGGSEAFF

J gene: TRBJ2-7
clone size: -
V gene: TRBV7-1
D gene: -
CDR3 DNA: TGTGCCAGCAGCTTGCCCGGGACTGATGCCTACGAGCAGTACTTC
CDR3 protein: CASSLPGTDAYEQYF

J gene: TRBJ1-1
clone size: -
V gene: TRBV11-1
D gene: TRBD1
CDR3 DNA: TGTGCCAGCAGCCCCGGACAGGGGAACACTGAAGCTTTCTTT
CDR3 protein: CASSPGQGNTEAFF

J gene: TRBJ2-2
clone size: -
V gene: TRBV10-1
D gene: -
CDR3 DNA: TGCGCCAGCAGTGAGTCGAACTTCCTCACCGGGGAGCTGTTTTTT
CDR3 protein: CASSESNFLTGELFF

J gene: TRBJ2-3
clone size: -
V gene: TRBV7-1
D gene: -
CDR3 DNA: TGTGCCAGCGCCTGGGGCGGGATCACAGATACGCAGTATTTT
CDR3 protein: CASAWGGITDTQYF

J gene: TRBJ2-2
clone size: -
V gene: TRBV19
D gene: -
CDR3 DNA: TGTGCCAGTGCCCCTTGGACGGCCAACACCGGGGAGCTGTTTTTT
CDR3 protein: CASAPWTANTGELFF

J gene: TRBJ1-4
clone size: -
V gene: TRBV7-7
D gene: TRBD1
CDR3 DNA: TGTGCCAGCAGCTTAGGACAGGGAAAAGAAAAACTGTTTTTT
CDR3 protein: CASSLGQGKEKLFF

J gene: TRBJ1-2
clone size: -
V gene: TRBV6-8
D gene: -
CDR3 DNA: TGTGCCAGCAGTGAGGGCGGGCTCGGCTACACCTTC
CDR3 protein: CASSEGGLGYTF

J gene: TRBJ1-1
clone size: -
V gene: TRBV7-4
D gene: -
CDR3 DNA: TGTGCCAGCAGCCCCCCCGGGACCCCTGAAGCTTTCTTT
CDR3 protein: CASSPPGTPEAFF

J gene: TRBJ1-5
clone size: once
V gene: TRBV19
D gene: -
CDR3 DNA: TGTGCCAGTAGTATAGGCCCCAGGGGCCCCTCTGAAAAACGGCCCCAGCATTTT
CDR3 protein: CASSIGPRGPSEKRPQHF

J gene: TRBJ2-7
clone size: -
V gene: TRBV11-3
D gene: TRBD2
CDR3 DNA: TGTGCCAGCAGCTTGTCGGGCGGGAGTGTCAGCGAGCAGTACTTC
CDR3 protein: CASSLSGGSVSEQYF

J gene: TRBJ1-1
clone size: -
V gene: TRBV29-1
D gene: -
CDR3 DNA: TGCAGCGTTGAAGATGGACTAAGCAACACTGAAGCTTTCTTT
CDR3 protein: CSVEDGLSNTEAFF

J gene: TRBJ1-5
clone size: -
V gene: TRBV18
D gene: -
CDR3 DNA: TGTGCCAGCTCACCACCGTCAGCCAATCAGCCCCAGCATTTT
CDR3 protein: CASSPPSANQPQHF

J gene: TRBJ1-4
clone size: few
V gene: TRBV15
D gene: -
CDR3 DNA: TGTGCCACCAGCAGAGCGGACAGCTTTAATGAAAAACTGTTTTTT
CDR3 protein: CATSRADSFNEKLFF

J gene: TRBJ1-2
clone size: -
V gene: TRBV29-1
D gene: TRBD1
CDR3 DNA: TGCAGCGTGAATACCGGGACAGGGAAGGCCTATGGCTACACCTTC
CDR3 protein: CSVNTGTGKAYGYTF

J gene: TRBJ1-2
clone size: -
V gene: TRBV6-8
D gene: -
CDR3 DNA: TGTGCCAGCGAGCCTTCAGCGGGAACCTATGGCTACACCTTC
CDR3 protein: CASEPSAGTYGYTF

J gene: TRBJ2-7
clone size: once
V gene: TRBV6-8
D gene: -
CDR3 DNA: TGTGCCAGCACGGCGACTGTAAATGGGGAGCAGTACTTC
CDR3 protein: CASTATVNGEQYF

J gene: TRBJ1-2
clone size: -
V gene: TRBV12-5
D gene: -
CDR3 DNA: TGTGCTAGTGACCAGGGCTTACGGTTGCGGGGTGATTATGGCTACACCTTC
CDR3 protein: CASDQGLRLRGDYGYTF

J gene: TRBJ1-1
clone size: once
V gene: TRBV7-2
D gene: -
CDR3 DNA: TGTGCCAGCAGCCGTAATTGGGGCACTGAAGCTTTCTTT
CDR3 protein: CASSRNWGTEAFF

J gene: TRBJ2-1
clone size: -
V gene: TRBV19
D gene: -
CDR3 DNA: TGTGCCAGTAGAACGGGATGGGATTACAATGAGCAGTTCTTC
CDR3 protein: CASRTGWDYNEQFF

J gene: TRBJ1-1
clone size: -
V gene: TRBV5-1
D gene: -
CDR3 DNA: TGCGCCAGCAGCTTGGGCAGCCGGGACACTGAAGCTTTCTTT
CDR3 protein: CASSLGSRDTEAFF

J gene: TRBJ1-1
clone size: -
V gene: TRBV5-1
D gene: -
CDR3 DNA: TGCGCCAGCAGCTTCAAGGGGTCTTCGGACACTGAAGCTTTCTTT
CDR3 protein: CASSFKGSSDTEAFF

J gene: TRBJ2-1
clone size: once
V gene: TRBV15
D gene: -
CDR3 DNA: TGTGCCACCAGCAGAGCTATGGTAGGCTCCTACAATGAGCAGTTCTTC
CDR3 protein: CATSRAMVGSYNEQFF

J gene: TRBJ1-4
clone size: once
V gene: TRBV28
D gene: TRBD1
CDR3 DNA: TGTGTCAGCAGGGACGGACAGGGCCCTGAAAAACTGTTTTTT
CDR3 protein: CVSRDGQGPEKLFF

J gene: TRBJ1-5
clone size: -
V gene: TRBV29-1
D gene: -
CDR3 DNA: TGCAGCGTTGAAGATCCGGGTCAGCCCCAGCATTTT
CDR3 protein: CSVEDPGQPQHF

J gene: TRBJ1-2
clone size: -
V gene: TRBV29-1
D gene: TRBD1
CDR3 DNA: TGCAGCGTGCTGGGACAGGGGAACGGCTACACCTTC
CDR3 protein: CSVLGQGNGYTF

J gene: TRBJ1-5
clone size: -
V gene: TRBV28
D gene: -
CDR3 DNA: TGTGCCAGCAGTCCCCCCGGTGCGAGCAATCAGCCCCAGCATTTT
CDR3 protein: CASSPPGASNQPQHF

J gene: TRBJ2-1
clone size: -
V gene: TRBV19
D gene: TRBD2
CDR3 DNA: TGTGCCAGTAGTGCACCTCCGGGACTAGCGGGAGCACGGAATGAGCAGTTCTTC
CDR3 protein: CASSAPPGLAGARNEQFF

J gene: TRBJ2-7
clone size: -
V gene: TRBV6-8
D gene: -
CDR3 DNA: TGTGCCAGCAGTGGGGTAGTTACCTACGAGCAGTACTTC
CDR3 protein: CASSGVVTYEQYF

J gene: TRBJ2-3
clone size: -
V gene: TRBV12-5
D gene: -
CDR3 DNA: TGTGCTAGTGGCCCAGTCCCAGATACGCAGTATTTT
CDR3 protein: CASGPVPDTQYF

J gene: TRBJ1-2
clone size: -
V gene: TRBV28
D gene: -
CDR3 DNA: TGTGCCAGCAGTTTAGGCTTCTTGGACATCTATGGCTACACCTTC
CDR3 protein: CASSLGFLDIYGYTF

J gene: TRBJ2-2
clone size: -
V gene: TRBV11-3
D gene: TRBD2
CDR3 DNA: TGTGCCAGCAGCTTAGGGGGATTAGCGGGGACCGGGGAGCTGTTTTTT
CDR3 protein: CASSLGGLAGTGELFF

J gene: TRBJ2-6
clone size: -
V gene: TRBV19
D gene: -
CDR3 DNA: TGTGCCAGTAGTGACAGGAGGAAACGCTCTGGGGCCAACGTCCTGACTTTC
CDR3 protein: CASSDRRKRSGANVLTF

J gene: TRBJ1-1
clone size: -
V gene: TRBV19
D gene: -
CDR3 DNA: TGTGCCAGTATGGGGCGTGCGGGGGACACTGAAGCTTTCTTT
CDR3 protein: CASMGRAGDTEAFF

J gene: TRBJ1-2
clone size: -
V gene: TRBV28
D gene: -
CDR3 DNA: TGTGCCAGCAGCCACTCGTTGCAGAATAACTATGGCTACACCTTC
CDR3 protein: CASSHSLQNNYGYTF

J gene: TRBJ2-1
clone size: -
V gene: TRBV18
D gene: TRBD1
CDR3 DNA: TGTGCCAGCTCTCGAACAGGGGATTTTGTTATCGGCAATGAGCAGTTCTTC
CDR3 protein: CASSRTGDFVIGNEQFF

J gene: TRBJ1-5
clone size: few
V gene: TRBV6-1
D gene: -
CDR3 DNA: TGTGCCAGCAGTGAAGTTCGAACTAGGCCCCAGCATTTT
CDR3 protein: CASSEVRTRPQHF

J gene: TRBJ1-3
clone size: -
V gene: TRBV7-1
D gene: TRBD1
CDR3 DNA: TGTGCCAGCAGCCACGGGACAGGGGGCTACTCTGGAAACACCATATATTTT
CDR3 protein: CASSHGTGGYSGNTIYF

J gene: TRBJ1-2
clone size: -
V gene: TRBV11-3
D gene: TRBD1
CDR3 DNA: TGTGCCAGCAGCTTAGTCCGGGACAGGGGAAATGGCTACACCTTC
CDR3 protein: CASSLVRDRGNGYTF

J gene: TRBJ2-1
clone size: once
V gene: TRBV10-1
D gene: -
CDR3 DNA: TGCGCTAGCAGTGTAGGGCTATACAATGAGCAGTTCTTC
CDR3 protein: CASSVGLYNEQFF

J gene: TRBJ2-5
clone size: -
V gene: TRBV6-4
D gene: TRBD1
CDR3 DNA: TGTGCCAGCAGTCTCAGGGGGCCCCAAGAGACCCAGTACTTC
CDR3 protein: CASSLRGPQETQYF

J gene: TRBJ1-5
clone size: -
V gene: TRBV6-8
D gene: TRBD1
CDR3 DNA: TGTGCCACCAAGACAGGGAATCAGCCCCAGCATTTT
CDR3 protein: CATKTGNQPQHF

J gene: TRBJ2-7
clone size: -
V gene: TRBV23-1
D gene: TRBD1
CDR3 DNA: TGCGCCAGCAGTCATCCGGACAGGGAGCCCTACGAGCAGTACTTC
CDR3 protein: CASSHPDREPYEQYF

J gene: TRBJ1-3
clone size: -
V gene: TRBV7-6
D gene: -
CDR3 DNA: TGTGCCAGCAGCTTAGGGACTAAGGAGAACACCATATATTTT
CDR3 protein: CASSLGTKENTIYF

J gene: TRBJ1-5
clone size: -
V gene: TRBV19
D gene: -
CDR3 DNA: TGTGCCAGTAGTATTATTAGGGGAAATCAGCCCCAGCATTTT
CDR3 protein: CASSIIRGNQPQHF

J gene: TRBJ1-5
clone size: -
V gene: TRBV7-1
D gene: TRBD1
CDR3 DNA: TGTGCCAGCAGCTTGGAATTCGGGACAGGGGGCTTGCGGATCCAGCATTTT
CDR3 protein: CASSLEFGTGGLRIQHF

J gene: TRBJ2-5
clone size: -
V gene: TRBV6-8
D gene: -
CDR3 DNA: TGTGCCAGCAGTTACCAGGAGGCGAAGGAGACCCAGTACTTC
CDR3 protein: CASSYQEAKETQYF

J gene: TRBJ1-1
clone size: -
V gene: TRBV30
D gene: TRBD1
CDR3 DNA: TGTGCCTGGGGGGACAGGGACACTGAAGCTTTCTTT
CDR3 protein: CAWGDRDTEAFF